The T cell receptor beta chain under discussion was sequenced for a study of technical replicates of blood from a handful of donors. The protocol was immunoSEQ multiplex PCR, while the TCRdb copy is restricted to in-frame clones and leaves out a portion. The sample gives 65,000 to 95,000 clones, 93% of which show up once; about 0.25% is in the top ten. J lost 6 bases, V lost 4 bases, and 11 bases had no gene match. Germline V gene data show CDR1 as SGHRS and CDR2 as YFSETQ. This CDR3 spans 15 amino acids. The chain employs TRBV5-1 and TRBJ1-2; 8 positions match TRBD1. Sequencing used T cells isolated from PBMCs. The receptor's source is a human donor in good health. Here the CDR3 reads CASSPVGTGRDGYTF. The DNA of the CDR3 is TGCGCCAGCAGCCCGGTGGGGACAGGCCGAGATGGCTACACCTTC.